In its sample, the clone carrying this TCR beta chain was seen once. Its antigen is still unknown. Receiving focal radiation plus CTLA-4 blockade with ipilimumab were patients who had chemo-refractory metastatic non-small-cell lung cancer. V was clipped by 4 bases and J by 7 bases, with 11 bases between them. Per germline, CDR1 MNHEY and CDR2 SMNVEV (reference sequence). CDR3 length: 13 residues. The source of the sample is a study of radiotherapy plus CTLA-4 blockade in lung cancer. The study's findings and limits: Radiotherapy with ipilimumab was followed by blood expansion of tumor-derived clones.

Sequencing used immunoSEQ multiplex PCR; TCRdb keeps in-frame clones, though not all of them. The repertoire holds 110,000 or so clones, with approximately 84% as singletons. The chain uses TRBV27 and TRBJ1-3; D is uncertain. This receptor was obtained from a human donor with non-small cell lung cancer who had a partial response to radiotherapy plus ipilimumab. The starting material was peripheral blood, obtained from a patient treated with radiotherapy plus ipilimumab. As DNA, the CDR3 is TGTGCCAGCAGTTCGACTGTACGGAACACCATATATTTT. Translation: CASSSTVRNTIYF.